These 27 T cell receptor beta chains originate from one sample sequenced in a study of T cells in Graves' hyperthyroidism and ophthalmopathy. The investigators amplified TCR beta CDR3 regions from RNA transcripts. With the HTBI primer set, the TCR CDR3 went through a first round of RT-PCR. A single record per CDR3 protein comes from TCRdb applying MiXCR to the multiplex PCR reads. This sample has about 480,000 distinct CDR3 sequences, with around 22% found just once. Sequenced sample: blood. The origin of the receptors is a woman aged 25-40 years with Graves' ophthalmopathy.

This clonotype was detected many times. The gene calls are TRBV6-5 and TRBJ1-1, with D possibly matching TRBD1 (5 bases). The CDR3 is 14 residues long. CDR1 and CDR2 (germline): MNHEY, SVGAGI. V shed 5 bases and J shed 3 bases, with 13 bases lying between them. CDR3 sequence reads: CASSRGASDTEAFF. The CDR3 DNA reads as TGTGCCAGCAGTCGCGGGGCCTCGGACACTGAAGCTTTCTTT.

The chain combines TRBV4-1 with TRBJ2-2, with D perhaps assigned TRBD1 or TRBD2 (5 bases each). The CDR3 has 13 amino acids. Germline loops: CDR1 MGHRA, CDR2 YSYEKL. The V end was cut by 1 base, the J end by 7 bases, with 7 bases between. The CDR3 DNA follows: TGCGCCAGCAGCCAAGGGGACGTCGGGGAGCTGTTTTTT. The encoded protein is CASSQGDVGELFF.

V gene TRBV6-1 combines with J gene TRBJ1-2, with TRBD1 identical over 8 bases. The CDR3 is made up of 16 amino acids. V trimming: 4 bases; J trimming: 7 bases; junction bases outside the gene matches: 14. Germline V lookup: CDR1 MNHNS, CDR2 SASEGT. CDR3 sequence (DNA): TGTGCCAGCAGTGTCCCGCCCGGACAGGGAGTCATTGGCTACACCTTC. Translating it yields CASSVPPGQGVIGYTF.

This clonotype was detected a few times. The CDR3 ends on some other residue instead of the conserved phenylalanine or tryptophan, so this is likely a read error. This chain joins TRBV12-3 or TRBV12-4 and TRBJ1-1; 9 bases are a match to TRBD1. The CDR3 sequence is 15 residues long. The ends lost 6 bases at V and 1 base at J; junction bases unmatched: 6. The CDR3 DNA sequence: TGTGCCAGCAGCTTGTCGACAGGGGGGAACACTGAAGCTTTCTTG. It encodes CASSLSTGGNTEAFL.

This clonotype was found many times. CDR3 bases: TGTGCCAGCAGTTTCGGGCACGGGGTCACTGAAGCTTTCTTT. Translating gives CASSFGHGVTEAFF. This rearrangement joins TRBV12-3 or TRBV12-4 to TRBJ1-1; D not certain. This CDR3 region has 14 residues. V was shortened by 3 bases and J by 4 bases, with 12 bases between the two germline ends.

This clonotype was picked up many times. The CDR3 DNA follows: TGCAGTGCTAGAGATCCAAGCAGGGGGATTAGCAATCAGCCCCAGCATTTT. Its translation is CSARDPSRGISNQPQHF. V gene TRBV20-1 combines with J gene TRBJ1-5; 7 positions agree with TRBD1. This CDR3 spans 17 amino acids. The germline gives CDR1 DFQATT, CDR2 SNEGSKA (reference sequence). The ends lost 0 bases at V and 0 bases at J; junction bases unmatched: 8.

This clonotype appeared many times. V gene TRBV15 combines with J gene TRBJ1-1, with D tentatively TRBD1 (5 bases). CDR1 LNHNV and CDR2 YYDKDF come from the germline V gene (reference sequence). V was shortened by 0 bases and J by 4 bases, with 12 bases between the two germline ends. The CDR3 has 15 amino acids. In nucleotides, the CDR3 is TGTGCCACCAGCAGAGAATGGGGGAGCGGCACTGAAGCTTTCTTT. Translated, it gives CATSREWGSGTEAFF.

This clonotype was seen many times. A read error may produce the germline difference seen at one junction end. The chain employs TRBV12-3 or TRBV12-4 and TRBJ2-4, with 8 bases identical to TRBD1. The CDR3 is made up of 14 amino acids. As DNA, the CDR3 is TGTGCCAGCAGCAAAACCGGGACAGGAAACATTAAGTACTTC. It is translated as CASSKTGTGNIKYF.

This clonotype has just one count. A much larger clone lies one base from this, so it may be a read error. The CDR3 protein is CASSVEGKAEAFF. The CDR3 coding sequence is TGTGCCAGCAGCGTAGAGGGGAAAGCTGAAGCTTTCTTT. This rearrangement joins TRBV9 to TRBJ1-1, with D tentatively TRBD1 (5 bases). V was trimmed by 0 bases and J by 6 bases, leaving 9 bases between them. The CDR3 totals 13 residues. Germline V gives CDR1 SGDLS, CDR2 YYNGEE.

A note on this clonotype: A much bigger clone sits one base away, suggesting this may be a read error. This chain uses TRBV28 with TRBJ2-7; 9 bases agree with TRBD1. The CDR3 totals 14 residues. Germline lookup yields CDR1 MDHEN and CDR2 SYDVKM. In nucleotides, the CDR3 is TGTGCCACCTCACGGGGGACAGGGTCGAACGAGCAGTGCTTC. This sequence encodes CATSRGTGSNEQCF. The full variable domain, in which reference TRBV28 and TRBJ2-7 provide the parts outside the CDR3, is DVKVTQSSRYLVKRTGEKVFLECVQDMDHENMFWYRQDPGLGLRLIYFSYDVKMKEKGDIPEGYSVSREKKERFSLILESASTNQTSMYLCATSRGTGSNEQCFGPGTRLTVT.

The gene calls are TRBV15 and TRBJ1-2; no clear D gene. This CDR3 spans 15 amino acids. Germline assignment: CDR1 LNHNV and CDR2 YYDKDF (reference sequence). V was trimmed by 5 bases and J by 2 bases, leaving 15 bases between them. In DNA form, the CDR3 reads TGTGCCACCAGCTCCTCTCCCACGGGGAACTATGGCTACACCTTC. Translating gives CATSSSPTGNYGYTF.

This clonotype was detected many times. The chain links TRBV12-3 or TRBV12-4 to TRBJ2-2, with D uncertain. The CDR3 has 13 residues. V lost 1 base to trimming and J lost 7 bases, with 7 bases between them. CDR3 bases: TGTGCCAGCAGTTTAGGGGTGGGCGGGGAGCTGTTTTTT. Translating gives CASSLGVGGELFF.

This clonotype was observed many times. This chain links TRBV12-3 or TRBV12-4 with TRBJ1-1; perhaps TRBD1 as D (5 bases). Trimming took 10 bases from V and 0 from J, leaving 15 bases between them. CDR3 length: 14 residues. DNA for the CDR3: TGTGCCAACAGCGCGGGGGTAATGAACACTGAAGCTTTCTTT. Its translation: CANSAGVMNTEAFF.

This clonotype was seen once. The V gene is TRBV6-1, the J gene TRBJ1-1; the match to TRBD1 covers 7 bases. Trimming took 7 bases from V and 0 from J; bases not matched to a gene: 8. Germline V lookup: CDR1 MNHNS, CDR2 SASEGT. The CDR3 is 15 amino acids. CDR3 nucleotides: TGTGCCAGCAACGACCAGGGGGTCTTGAACACTGAAGCTTTCTTT. This translates into CASNDQGVLNTEAFF.

The rearrangement uses TRBV6-4 and TRBJ1-2; 12 bases match TRBD1. The CDR3 runs to 16 residues. The V gene's germline CDR1 is MRHNA and CDR2 SNTAGT. Trimming took 1 base from V and 7 from J; bases not matched to a gene: 7. The CDR3 bases are TGTGCCAGCAGTGACTACGGGACAGGGGGCGCGGGTGGCTACACCTTC. It encodes CASSDYGTGGAGGYTF.

As for this clonotype: This clone may be a read error of a much larger clone one base away. The chain carries TRBV29-1 and TRBJ2-7; no reliable D call. The germline V gene encodes CDR1 SQVTM and CDR2 ANQGSEA. This CDR3 has 16 residues. Trimming cost V 2 bases and J 1 base, with 18 bases left between them. CDR3 region: CSVEQIGSDSSYEQYF. DNA for the CDR3: TGCAGCGTTGAACAGATCGGGTCAGACTCATCCTACGAGCAGTACTTC.

The chain employs TRBV15 and TRBJ2-7; perhaps D is TRBD1 or TRBD2 (5 bases each). The germline CDR1 and CDR2 sequences are LNHNV and YYDKDF (reference sequence). This CDR3 has 13 amino acids. The germline V and J ends were trimmed by 8 bases and 4 bases, with 15 bases remaining between them. DNA of the CDR3: TGTGCCACCGTTCGGGACGGTAAATACGAGCAGTACTTC. Translation: CATVRDGKYEQYF.

This clonotype was found many times. CDR3 bases: TGTGCCTGGAGTCGAGGGGACTCCTACGAGCAGTACTTC. The encoded protein is CAWSRGDSYEQYF. The chain couples TRBV30 to TRBJ2-7; D assignment may be TRBD1 or TRBD2 (5 bases each). The CDR3 runs to 13 residues. Trimming took off 2 bases at V and 0 bases at J, with 8 bases between the two ends. Germline loops: CDR1 GTSNPN, CDR2 SVGIG (reference sequence).

This clonotype was observed at least ten times. This chain joins TRBV30 and TRBJ2-5; 10 nucleotides line up with TRBD2. The trim removed 4 bases at V and 5 bases at J, leaving 10 bases unmatched. Germline V gene lookup returns CDR1 GTSNPN and CDR2 SVGIG (reference sequence). CDR3 length equals 15 residues. The CDR3 coding sequence is TGTGCCTGGAATATAGCGGGGGGCCCTATTGAGACCCAGTACTTC. Encoded protein: CAWNIAGGPIETQYF.

This clonotype was observed many times. The rearrangement uses TRBV27 and TRBJ1-2; 7 bases fit TRBD1. This CDR3 region has 14 residues. V gave up 6 bases and J gave up 8 bases; unmatched junction bases: 12. Looked up from germline, CDR1 is MNHEY and CDR2 is SMNVEV (reference sequence). In nucleotides, the CDR3 is TGTGCCAGCAGGAGAGACAGGGCGGGGGGGGGCTACACCTTC. Amino acid sequence: CASRRDRAGGGYTF.

The sample holds a few counts of this clonotype. One end of the junction fails to match germline, which may point to a read error. The CDR3 sequence is CSARDSVAKNIKYF. The CDR3 coding sequence is TGCAGTGCTAGAGACTCGGTAGCCAAAAACATTAAGTACTTC. The V gene is TRBV20-1, the J gene TRBJ2-4; D remains unclear. The CDR3 runs 14 residues. The V gene's germline CDR1 is DFQATT and CDR2 SNEGSKA (reference sequence).

This clonotype showed up many times. The chain is built from TRBV24-1 and TRBJ1-3, with 12 positions matching TRBD1. V lost 12 bases, J lost 4 bases, and 3 bases stayed unmatched. Germline V gene data show CDR1 as KGHDR and CDR2 as SFDVKD. The CDR3 contains 13 residues. CDR3 protein: CAAGTGGGNTIYF. CDR3 nucleotides: TGTGCCGCGGGGACAGGGGGCGGAAACACCATATATTTT.

This clonotype was picked up a small number of times. This rearrangement joins TRBV3-1 to TRBJ2-7; D call uncertain. Trimming took off 0 bases at V and 1 base at J, with 13 bases between the two ends. The length of the CDR3 is 16 residues. CDR1 is LGHDT and CDR2 is YNNKEL in the germline V gene (reference sequence). CDR3 protein: CASSQDLRRGSYEQYF. CDR3 nucleotides: TGTGCCAGCAGCCAAGATCTAAGACGAGGTTCCTACGAGCAGTACTTC.

The chain recombines TRBV20-1 with TRBJ1-1, with 10 bases that match TRBD1. Germline lookup yields CDR1 DFQATT and CDR2 SNEGSKA (reference sequence). Germline trimming cut 5 bases from V and 6 bases from J; bases unmatched to any gene: 3. There are 12 residues in the CDR3. The CDR3 DNA reads TGCAGTGCTGGGACAGGGGAATCTGAAGCTTTCTTT. Translating it yields CSAGTGESEAFF.

The chain joins TRBV2 to TRBJ2-5; tentative D call: TRBD2 (6 bases). Per germline, CDR1 SNHLY and CDR2 FYNNEI. Between the trimmed V and J ends, which lost 7 bases and 2 bases, there was a span of 26 bases. The CDR3 consists of 18 residues. The CDR3 sequence is CASKQPRGSRGTQETQYF. The CDR3 nucleotides read TGTGCCAGCAAACAACCCCGAGGGTCGCGGGGAACTCAAGAGACCCAGTACTTC. The full variable domain, its missing parts supplied by reference TRBV2 and TRBJ2-5, is EPEVTQTPSHQVTQMGQEVILRCVPISNHLYFYWYRQILGQKVEFLVSFYNNEISEKSEIFDDQFSVERPDGSNFTLKIRSTKLEDSAMYFCASKQPRGSRGTQETQYFGPGTRLLVL.

The V call is TRBV2, the J call TRBJ2-7; D may be TRBD1 (6 bases). The V gene's germline CDR1 is SNHLY and CDR2 FYNNEI. V was shortened by 6 bases and J by 4 bases, with 16 bases between the two germline ends. The CDR3 totals 14 residues. The CDR3 DNA is TGTGCCAGCAGCTCAGCCGGGACAATTTACGAGCAGTACTTC. Encoded protein: CASSSAGTIYEQYF.

This clonotype was recorded at least ten times. The chain is built from TRBV30 and TRBJ1-1, with D tentatively TRBD1 (5 bases). The CDR3 runs to 15 residues. The germline CDR1 and CDR2 sequences are GTSNPN and SVGIG (reference sequence). Between the trimmed V and J ends, which lost 2 bases and 11 bases, there was a span of 24 bases. The CDR3 protein is CAWSSYTGGGNWAFF. The CDR3 nucleotides are TGTGCCTGGAGTTCGTACACTGGGGGAGGCAATTGGGCTTTCTTT.